The entry below describes one T cell receptor (beta chain). Its antigen is not known. Eight reactions per sample, run separately, yielded cDNA. TCRdb processed the 5' RACE reads again and assigns one entry to each CDR3 protein, with no DNA. The sample data list under 150,000 distinct CDR3 sequences. The CDR3 runs to 16 residues. Looked up from germline, CDR1 is LGHNA and CDR2 is YNFKEQ. Unsorted whole blood yielded the total RNA, with T cells left unselected. This record comes from a study of monozygotic twins with inflammatory bowel disease. Broader study findings: Relative clonotype sharing with others was diminished in IBD patients versus healthy twins, particularly with disease activity.

This sequence joins TRBV4-2 and TRBJ2-1; the D call of TRBD1 rests on TCRdb alone, since no DNA is present to check it. Sequencing was performed on blood. This sequence was found in a human donor with ulcerative colitis or Crohn's disease, or a healthy co-twin of an affected twin (not recorded which). This chain's CDR3 is CASSRPGTESYNEQFF.